This T cell receptor beta chain was captured by sequencing in a study of T-cell reconstitution after alpha-beta-depleted transplantation in children. A TCRbeta library incorporating unique molecular identifiers was prepared. MiXCR, run by TCRdb on the PCR reads, gives a single entry per CDR3 protein. The sample consists of some 150,000 distinct CDR3 sequences, around 8.5% of them appearing once. Study outcomes and limitations: Reported findings indicate that, about two months after transplant, alpha-beta T cells came from several hundred expanded clones, which were derived from non-depleted graft cells. At one year after transplant, newly produced T cells mostly accounted for T-cell counts and diversity.

This clonotype was seen at least ten times. Its antigen is as yet unknown. Losses at the gene ends were 0 bases for V and 5 bases for J; bases not matched to a gene: 9. CDR3 size: 15 residues. CDR1 and CDR2 (germline): DFQATT, SNEGSKA (reference sequence). The chain joins TRBV20-1 to TRBJ2-7; TRBD2 matches at 8 bases. The sample was PBMCs, mostly from graft donor cells, taken 180 days after TCRalphabeta/CD19-depleted stem cell transplant. This clonotype was sampled from a female patient aged 2 to 10 who had a stem cell transplant for congenital amegakaryocytic thrombocytopenia, so the T cells may come from the graft donor. The DNA for the CDR3 is TGCAGTGCTAGAGATCTGTTGCGGGAGGCCAACGAGCAGTACTTC. This gives the protein CSARDLLREANEQYF.